This T cell receptor beta chain was sequenced during a study of OX40 agonist ivuxolimab in advanced cancers. Study context: Dose-escalation patients suffered from hepatocellular carcinoma, melanoma, renal cell or head and neck cancer. It was permissible to have had prior anti-PD-1, anti-PD-L1 or anti-CTLA-4 therapy, and less than 45% had some.

Clones were sequenced by immunoSEQ multiplex PCR, and TCRdb holds only the in-frame ones, with some missing. Of approximately 76,000 clones in the sample, 94% were seen once. This clone was observed a few times. The timepoints at which blood was sampled were baseline, cycle 4 day 1, and cycle 7 day 1. The sample here was CD4+ or CD8+ T cells sorted from blood, taken in a trial of the OX40 agonist ivuxolimab. The sequence derives from an adult with an advanced solid tumor such as melanoma, head and neck, liver or kidney cancer.

DNA of the CDR3: TGTGCCAGCAGACCGGAGCTCTCTGGGGCCAACGTCCTGACTTTC. This encodes CASRPELSGANVLTF. V and J are TRBV27 and TRBJ2-6, with no clear D. The CDR3 has 15 residues. Germline-derived CDR1 and CDR2 are MNHEY and SMNVEV (reference sequence). V was cut by 6 bases and J by 0 bases, with 9 bases left in between.